This TCR beta chain came from a study of shared clonotypes between healthy human individuals. Study results and limitations: Relative to their counterparts shared across all four donors, non-shared clonotypes exhibited diminished generation probabilities. Measured sharing among donors was expected to vary with sequencing depth.

Every donor, a Caucasian adult, lived in Nashville, Tennessee. Assay used: immunoSEQ multiplex PCR; TCRdb lists only in-frame clones, some missing. The sample lists 230,000 or so clones, over 60% seen once, with around 10% in the top ten. Concerning this clone: Antigen unknown.

The sequence was collected from a man aged 25 to 45 in good health. Sequencing used memory CD4+ T cells sorted from blood. Indicated subset: CD45RA-negative fraction.

CDR3 DNA sequence: TGTGCCAGCAGCCCCGACAGAATGGGCTACACCTTC. Residues: CASSPDRMGYTF. The chain couples TRBV11-2 to TRBJ1-2, with D possibly being TRBD1 (5 bases). The CDR3 is 12 residues long. Germline CDR1 reads SGHAT; CDR2 reads FQNNGV. The V gene lost 5 bases and the J gene lost 8 bases, with 12 bases spanning the gap. Full variable domain (missing parts from reference TRBV11-2 and TRBJ1-2): EAGVAQSPRYKIIEKRQSVAFWCNPISGHATLYWYQQILGQGPKLLIQFQNNGVVDDSQLPKDRFSAERLKGVDSTLKIQPAKLEDSAVYLCASSPDRMGYTFGSGTRLTVV.